This entry is about one T cell receptor beta chain. Its antigen is as yet unknown. The ends were cut back, 5 bases at V and 8 bases at J, with 18 bases in the middle. Germline-derived CDR1 and CDR2 are MNHNS and SASEGT. The CDR3 is 15 amino acids. This sample is part of a study of shared clonotypes between healthy human individuals. Study background: Contributing individuals were a couple of females and a few males aged 18 to 49.

This table comes from immunoSEQ multiplex PCR, and its TCRdb copy is limited to in-frame clones, with some not included. The sample has 2 million to 2.5 million clones, approximately 95% seen once. Study-wide results and limits: Relative to clonotypes present in all four donors, those not shared had lower generation probabilities.

The chain has TRBV6-1 and TRBJ1-4; D remains unclear. Specimen: naive CD4+ T cells from PBMCs. The subset is: CD45RA+ positively selected. The receptor was isolated from a man aged 18-30 years in good health. Some clones in this sample may be carry-over from other donors' samples. The CDR3 DNA sequence: TGTGCCAGCAGTTTAACACCACCGACGGGGGAAAAACTGTTTTTT. Its protein is CASSLTPPTGEKLFF.